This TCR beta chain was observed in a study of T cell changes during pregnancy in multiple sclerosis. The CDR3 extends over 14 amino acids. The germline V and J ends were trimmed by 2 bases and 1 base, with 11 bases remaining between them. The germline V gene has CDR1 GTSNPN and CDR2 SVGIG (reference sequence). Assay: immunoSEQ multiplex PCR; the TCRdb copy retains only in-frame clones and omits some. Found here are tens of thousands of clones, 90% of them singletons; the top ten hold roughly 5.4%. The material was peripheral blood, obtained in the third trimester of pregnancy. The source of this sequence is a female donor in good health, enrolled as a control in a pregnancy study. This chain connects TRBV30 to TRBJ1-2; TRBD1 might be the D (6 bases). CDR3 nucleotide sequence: TGTGCCTGGAGTTCGGGACATCTTAACTATGGCTACACCTTC. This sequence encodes CAWSSGHLNYGYTF.